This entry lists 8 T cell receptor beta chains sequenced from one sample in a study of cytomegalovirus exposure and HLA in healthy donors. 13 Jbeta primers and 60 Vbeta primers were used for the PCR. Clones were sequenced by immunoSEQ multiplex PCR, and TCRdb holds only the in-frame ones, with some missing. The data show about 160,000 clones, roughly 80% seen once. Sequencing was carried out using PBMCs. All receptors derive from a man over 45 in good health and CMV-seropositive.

Here the CDR3 reads CASRISGGYNEQFF. Here the CDR3 DNA reads TGTGCCAGTAGAATTAGCGGGGGGTACAATGAGCAGTTCTTC. This chain joins TRBV19 and TRBJ2-1, with 10 bases identical to TRBD2. Trimming took 6 bases from V and 4 from J; bases not matched to a gene: 3. The germline V gene encodes CDR1 LNHDA and CDR2 SQIVND (reference sequence). This CDR3 spans 14 amino acids.

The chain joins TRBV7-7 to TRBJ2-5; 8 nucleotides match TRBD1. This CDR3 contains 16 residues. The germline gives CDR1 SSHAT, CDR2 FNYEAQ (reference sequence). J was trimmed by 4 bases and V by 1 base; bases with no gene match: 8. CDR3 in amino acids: CASSLVFQGAGETQYF. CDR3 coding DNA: TGTGCCAGCAGCTTAGTCTTTCAGGGGGCCGGAGAGACCCAGTACTTC.

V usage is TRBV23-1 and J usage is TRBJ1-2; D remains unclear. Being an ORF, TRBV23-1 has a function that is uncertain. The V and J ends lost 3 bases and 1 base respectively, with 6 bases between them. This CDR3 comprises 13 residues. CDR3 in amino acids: CASSQGDNYGYTF. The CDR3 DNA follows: TGCGCCAGCAGTCAGGGAGATAACTATGGCTACACCTTC.

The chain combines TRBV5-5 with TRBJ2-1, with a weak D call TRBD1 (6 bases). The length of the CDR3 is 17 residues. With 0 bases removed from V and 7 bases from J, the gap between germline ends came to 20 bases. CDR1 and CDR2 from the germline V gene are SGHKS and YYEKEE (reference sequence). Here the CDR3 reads CASSLAARGGNLNEQFF. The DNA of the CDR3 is TGTGCCAGCAGCTTGGCCGCCCGAGGGGGAAACTTGAATGAGCAGTTCTTC. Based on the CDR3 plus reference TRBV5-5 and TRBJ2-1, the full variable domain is DAGVTQSPTHLIKTRGQQVTLRCSPISGHKSVSWYQQVLGQGPQFIFQYYEKEERGRGNFPDRFSARQFPNYSSELNVNALLLGDSALYLCASSLAARGGNLNEQFFGPGTRLTVL.

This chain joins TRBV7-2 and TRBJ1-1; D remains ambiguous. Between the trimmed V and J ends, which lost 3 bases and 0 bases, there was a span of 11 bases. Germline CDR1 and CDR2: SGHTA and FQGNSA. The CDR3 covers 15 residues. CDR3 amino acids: CASSFTGSMNTEAFF. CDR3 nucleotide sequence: TGTGCCAGCAGCTTTACCGGGAGTATGAACACTGAAGCTTTCTTT.

This CDR3 reads CASSLTLMSTGELFF. For the CDR3, the DNA is TGTGCCAGCAGTTTAACCCTCATGAGCACCGGGGAGCTGTTTTTT. The rearrangement joins TRBV27 to TRBJ2-2, with D unclear. The CDR3 is made up of 15 amino acids. Germline CDR1 MNHEY, CDR2 SMNVEV (reference sequence). V was cut by 2 bases and J by 4 bases, with 11 bases left in between.

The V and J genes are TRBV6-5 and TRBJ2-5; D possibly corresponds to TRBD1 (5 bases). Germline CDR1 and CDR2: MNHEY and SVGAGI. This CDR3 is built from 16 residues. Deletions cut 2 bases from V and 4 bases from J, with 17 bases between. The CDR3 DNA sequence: TGTGCCAGCAGTTACCCCTGCGAAGGCAGGGTAGAGACCCAGTACTTC. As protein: CASSYPCEGRVETQYF.

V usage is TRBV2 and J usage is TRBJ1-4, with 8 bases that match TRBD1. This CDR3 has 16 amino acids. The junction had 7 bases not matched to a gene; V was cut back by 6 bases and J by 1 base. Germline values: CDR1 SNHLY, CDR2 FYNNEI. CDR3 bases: TGTGCCAGCAGGGCTCCAGGGGGCGGAACTAATGAAAAACTGTTTTTT. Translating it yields CASRAPGGGTNEKLFF.